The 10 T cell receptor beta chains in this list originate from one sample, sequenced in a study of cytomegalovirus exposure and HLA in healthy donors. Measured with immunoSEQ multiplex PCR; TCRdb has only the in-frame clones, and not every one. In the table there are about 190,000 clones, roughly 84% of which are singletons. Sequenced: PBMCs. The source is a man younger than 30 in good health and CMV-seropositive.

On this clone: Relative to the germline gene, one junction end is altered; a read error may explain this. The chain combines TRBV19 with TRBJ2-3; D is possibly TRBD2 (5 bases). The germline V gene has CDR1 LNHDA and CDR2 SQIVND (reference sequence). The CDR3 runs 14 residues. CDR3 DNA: TGTGCCAGTAGTATAAGAGCTAGCAGAGATACGCAGTATTTT. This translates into CASSIRASRDTQYF.

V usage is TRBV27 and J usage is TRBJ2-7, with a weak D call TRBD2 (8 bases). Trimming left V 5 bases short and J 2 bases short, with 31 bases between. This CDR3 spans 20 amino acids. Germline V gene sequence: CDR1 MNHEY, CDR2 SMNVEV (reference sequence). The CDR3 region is CASSGGQRASGHDDTYEQYF. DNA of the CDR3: TGTGCCAGCAGTGGGGGACAGCGGGCTAGCGGGCACGATGATACCTACGAGCAGTACTTC.

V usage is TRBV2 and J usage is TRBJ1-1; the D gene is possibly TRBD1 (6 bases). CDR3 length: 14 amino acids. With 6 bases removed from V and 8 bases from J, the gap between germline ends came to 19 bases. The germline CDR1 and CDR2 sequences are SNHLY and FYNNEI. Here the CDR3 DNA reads TGTGCCAGCAGGGTACAGGGCCCAACGGGGGAAGCTTTCTTT. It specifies CASRVQGPTGEAFF.

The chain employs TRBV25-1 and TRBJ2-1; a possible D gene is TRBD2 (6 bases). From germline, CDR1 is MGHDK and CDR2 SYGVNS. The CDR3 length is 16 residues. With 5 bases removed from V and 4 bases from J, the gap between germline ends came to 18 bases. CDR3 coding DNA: TGTGCCAGCAGTATCTTGGGGGGAGGTAATTACAATGAGCAGTTCTTC. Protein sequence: CASSILGGGNYNEQFF.

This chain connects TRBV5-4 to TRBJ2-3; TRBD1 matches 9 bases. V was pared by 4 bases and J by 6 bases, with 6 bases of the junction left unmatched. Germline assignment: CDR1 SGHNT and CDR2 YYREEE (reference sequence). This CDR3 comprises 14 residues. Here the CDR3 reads CASSPRDRADTQYF. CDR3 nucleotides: TGTGCCAGCAGCCCAAGGGACAGGGCGGATACGCAGTATTTT.

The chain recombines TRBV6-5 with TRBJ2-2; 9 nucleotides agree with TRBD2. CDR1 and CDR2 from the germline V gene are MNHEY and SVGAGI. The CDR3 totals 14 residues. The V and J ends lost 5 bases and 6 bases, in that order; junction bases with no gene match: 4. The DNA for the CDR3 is TGTGCCAGCAGTGCGGTAGCGGGAGCCGGGGAGCTGTTTTTT. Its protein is CASSAVAGAGELFF.

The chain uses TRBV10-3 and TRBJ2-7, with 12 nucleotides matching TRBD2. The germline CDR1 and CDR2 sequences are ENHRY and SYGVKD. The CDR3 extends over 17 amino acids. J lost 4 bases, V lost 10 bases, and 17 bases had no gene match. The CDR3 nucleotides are TGTGCCACGGAGGGGGGCAGGGCGACTAGCGGGAGATACGAGCAGTACTTC. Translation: CATEGGRATSGRYEQYF.

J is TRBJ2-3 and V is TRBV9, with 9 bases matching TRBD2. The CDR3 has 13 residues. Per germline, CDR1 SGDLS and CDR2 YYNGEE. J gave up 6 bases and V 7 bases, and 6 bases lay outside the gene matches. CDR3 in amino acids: CASGGRARDTQYF. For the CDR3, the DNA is TGTGCCAGCGGCGGGAGGGCCCGTGATACGCAGTATTTT. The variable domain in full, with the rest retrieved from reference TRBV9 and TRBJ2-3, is DSGVTQTPKHLITATGQRVTLRCSPRSGDLSVYWYQQSLDQGLQFLIQYYNGEERAKGNILERFSAQQFPDLHSELNLSSLELGDSALYFCASGGRARDTQYFGPGTRLTVL.

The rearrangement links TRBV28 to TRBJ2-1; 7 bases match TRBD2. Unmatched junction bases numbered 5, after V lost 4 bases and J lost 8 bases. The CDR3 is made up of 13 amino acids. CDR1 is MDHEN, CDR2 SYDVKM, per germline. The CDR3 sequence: CASSWTSRHEQFF. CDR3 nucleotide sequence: TGTGCCAGCAGTTGGACTAGTAGACATGAGCAGTTCTTC.

This CDR3 reads CASGADGDPYEQYF. The CDR3 DNA follows: TGTGCCAGCGGGGCTGACGGAGACCCCTACGAGCAGTACTTC. The chain combines TRBV6-5 with TRBJ2-7, with D maybe TRBD1 (5 bases). Germline V gives CDR1 MNHEY, CDR2 SVGAGI. CDR3 size: 14 residues. Trimming removed 8 bases at V and 2 bases at J, with 16 bases between.